These 14 T cell receptor beta chains were all obtained from the same sample, sequenced in a study of lymphopenia after photon versus proton radiotherapy. This table comes from immunoSEQ multiplex PCR, and its TCRdb copy is limited to in-frame clones, with some not included. The data hold about 40,000 clones, with around 84% observed a single time. This material consisted of peripheral blood, taken from a patient treated with proton-based radiotherapy. Source of these receptors: a woman aged 70-85 years with pancreatic cancer. Some clones in this sample may be carry-over from other donors' samples.

The chain is built from TRBV19 and TRBJ1-5, with no clear D. The length of the CDR3 is 15 residues. Germline V gene sequence: CDR1 LNHDA, CDR2 SQIVND (reference sequence). Trimming removed 1 base from V and 6 bases from J, with 13 bases in between. CDR3 nucleotide sequence: TGTGCCAGTAGTATAGGCCAGCAAATGAGTCAGCCCCAGCATTTT. Translation gives CASSIGQQMSQPQHF.

The rearrangement links TRBV28 to TRBJ2-1; D is uncertain. The CDR3 spans 11 residues. Looked up from germline, CDR1 is MDHEN and CDR2 is SYDVKM. V was pared by 3 bases and J by 4 bases, with 1 base between. DNA for the CDR3: TGTGCCAGCAGTTTTTACAATGAGCAGTTCTTC. Residues: CASSFYNEQFF. Complete variable domain (other parts from reference TRBV28 and TRBJ2-1): DVKVTQSSRYLVKRTGEKVFLECVQDMDHENMFWYRQDPGLGLRLIYFSYDVKMKEKGDIPEGYSVSREKKERFSLILESASTNQTSMYLCASSFYNEQFFGPGTRLTVL.

This clone was recorded once. The chain employs TRBV7-9 and TRBJ2-3, with D perhaps matching TRBD2 (5 bases). Germline assignment: CDR1 SEHNR and CDR2 FQNEAQ (reference sequence). CDR3 size: 15 residues. Trimming cost V 1 base and J 4 bases, with 12 bases left between them. The CDR3 spells CASSLVLAGADTQYF. DNA for the CDR3: TGTGCCAGCAGCTTAGTCCTAGCTGGGGCAGATACGCAGTATTTT.

This clone was observed a handful of times. V and J are TRBV28 and TRBJ1-5; D is perhaps TRBD1 (5 bases). In germline, CDR1 is MDHEN, CDR2 SYDVKM. V was shortened by 6 bases and J by 0 bases, with 15 bases between the two germline ends. The CDR3 runs 16 residues. CDR3 protein: CASSPLRGNSNQPQHF. As DNA, the CDR3 is TGTGCCAGCAGCCCCCTGAGGGGAAATAGCAATCAGCCCCAGCATTTT.

The V gene is TRBV28, the J gene TRBJ1-5; D gene ambiguous. This CDR3 has 13 residues. The V gene's germline CDR1 is MDHEN and CDR2 SYDVKM. Trimming removed 5 bases from V and 6 bases from J, with 11 bases in between. This CDR3 reads CASSLLIFQPQHF. The CDR3 nucleotides are TGTGCCAGCAGTCTCCTTATCTTTCAGCCCCAGCATTTT.

This clone was picked up a small number of times. The V gene is TRBV19, the J gene TRBJ2-3, with TRBD2 identical over 7 bases. V shed 5 bases, J shed 0 bases, and the junction held 20 bases outside the gene matches. The CDR3 totals 20 residues. Looked up from germline, CDR1 is LNHDA and CDR2 is SQIVND (reference sequence). The DNA of the CDR3 is TGTGCCAGTAGTGGGGATGGAGCGGGAACGACTACTCCTAGCACAGATACGCAGTATTTT. The encoded protein is CASSGDGAGTTTPSTDTQYF. The whole variable domain, filled in from reference TRBV19 and TRBJ2-3, reads DGGITQSPKYLFRKEGQNVTLSCEQNLNHDAMYWYRQDPGQGLRLIYYSQIVNDFQKGDIAEGYSVSREKKESFPLTVTSAQKNPTAFYLCASSGDGAGTTTPSTDTQYFGPGTRLTVL.

In its sample, this clone was seen once. The chain links TRBV7-9 to TRBJ1-1, with 7 bases that match TRBD1. The germline V gene encodes CDR1 SEHNR and CDR2 FQNEAQ (reference sequence). The CDR3 loop spans 15 amino acids. After removal of 5 bases from V and 3 bases from J, the junction contained 9 bases not matched to a gene. CDR3 region: CASSQLTGRDTEAFF. For the CDR3, the DNA is TGTGCCAGCAGCCAGCTGACAGGGAGGGACACTGAAGCTTTCTTT.

CDR3 residues: CASSQEAQGGYGYTF. DNA for the CDR3: TGCGCCAGCAGCCAAGAGGCACAGGGAGGCTATGGCTACACCTTC. V and J are TRBV4-1 and TRBJ1-2; tentatively, D is TRBD1 (6 bases). The CDR3 contains 15 residues. CDR1 and CDR2 from the germline V gene are MGHRA and YSYEKL. V was clipped by 0 bases and J by 4 bases, with 12 bases between them.

The gene calls are TRBV5-1 and TRBJ2-7, with a tentative D call TRBD1 (5 bases). CDR3 length equals 14 residues. CDR1 SGHRS and CDR2 YFSETQ come from the germline V gene. V lost 3 bases and J 2 bases, leaving 12 bases between the germline ends. CDR3 sequence: CASSSTGATYEQYF. The CDR3 region has the DNA TGCGCCAGCAGCTCCACAGGTGCTACCTACGAGCAGTACTTC. Looking up the rest from reference TRBV5-1 and TRBJ2-7 gives the full variable domain: KAGVTQTPRYLIKTRGQQVTLSCSPISGHRSVSWYQQTPGQGLQFLFEYFSETQRNKGNFPGRFSGRQFSNSRSEMNVSTLELGDSALYLCASSSTGATYEQYFGPGTRLTVT.

About this clone itself: Other nucleotide sequences in the sample specify the same CDR3. The chain joins TRBV18 to TRBJ1-1; D uncertain. Germline V gives CDR1 KGHSH, CDR2 LQKENI. Trimming pared 2 bases from V and 1 base from J, leaving 5 bases between. The CDR3 sequence is 13 residues long. The CDR3 is CASSPTGNTEAFF. CDR3 nucleotides: TGTGCCAGCTCACCAACGGGGAACACTGAAGCTTTCTTT.

This clone has just a few counts. The CDR3 nucleotides read TGTGCCTGGGCGGGCGGGAACAATCAGCCCCAGCATTTT. It yields the protein CAWAGGNNQPQHF. The chain couples TRBV30 to TRBJ1-5, with unresolved D. Per the germline V gene, CDR1 is GTSNPN and CDR2 is SVGIG (reference sequence). The CDR3 extends over 13 amino acids. Trimming removed 5 bases from V and 3 bases from J, with 11 bases in between.

The rearrangement joins TRBV28 to TRBJ2-7, with 8 bases lining up with TRBD2. Germline V lookup: CDR1 MDHEN, CDR2 SYDVKM. V was pared by 3 bases and J by 0 bases, with 7 bases of the junction left unmatched. The CDR3 runs 16 residues. In DNA, the CDR3 is TGTGCCAGCAGTTTCCCTGGCCTAGCGGGCTCCTACGAGCAGTACTTC. Encoded protein: CASSFPGLAGSYEQYF.

The rearrangement joins TRBV19 to TRBJ1-1; no clear D gene. V was cut by 5 bases and J by 1 base, with 14 bases left in between. The CDR3 consists of 15 residues. The germline gives CDR1 LNHDA, CDR2 SQIVND (reference sequence). The CDR3 coding sequence is TGTGCCAGTAGTCTTTTCGGGAGACCGAACACTGAAGCTTTCTTT. It specifies CASSLFGRPNTEAFF.

The rearrangement joins TRBV19 to TRBJ2-2; the D call may be TRBD1 or TRBD2 (5 bases each). Trimming stripped 6 bases from V and 2 bases from J, with 19 bases between. The CDR3 loop spans 17 amino acids. The germline V gene encodes CDR1 LNHDA and CDR2 SQIVND (reference sequence). The DNA for the CDR3 is TGTGCCAGTAGGACTCAGGGTCGAGGGGTTAACACCGGGGAGCTGTTTTTT. As protein: CASRTQGRGVNTGELFF.